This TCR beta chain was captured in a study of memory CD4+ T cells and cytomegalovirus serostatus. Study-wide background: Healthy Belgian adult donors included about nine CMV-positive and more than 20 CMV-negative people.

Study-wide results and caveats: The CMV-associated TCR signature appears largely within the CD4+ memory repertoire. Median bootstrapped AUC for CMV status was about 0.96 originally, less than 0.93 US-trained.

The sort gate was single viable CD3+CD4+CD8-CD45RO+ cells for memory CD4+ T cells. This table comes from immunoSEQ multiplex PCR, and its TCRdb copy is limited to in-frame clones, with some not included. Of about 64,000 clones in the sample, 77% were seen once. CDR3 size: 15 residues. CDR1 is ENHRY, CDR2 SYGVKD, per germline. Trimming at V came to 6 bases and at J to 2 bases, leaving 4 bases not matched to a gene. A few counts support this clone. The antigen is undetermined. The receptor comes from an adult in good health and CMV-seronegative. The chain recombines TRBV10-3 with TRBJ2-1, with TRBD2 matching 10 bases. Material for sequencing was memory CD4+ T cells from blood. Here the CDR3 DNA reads TGTGCCATCAGGCTAGCGGGAGAGGCCTACAATGAGCAGTTCTTC. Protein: CAIRLAGEAYNEQFF.